In its sample, the clone carrying this T cell receptor beta chain is medium-sized. As yet, its antigen is unknown. Data came from immunoSEQ multiplex PCR; TCRdb stores just in-frame clones and leaves some out. The table lists some 28,000 clones, roughly 50% of them singletons, with 8.5% in the top ten. This entry is derived from a study of early stage breast cancer tumors. Turning to the study itself: ER+/PR+/HER2- status applied to about 70% of the 16 invasive breast tumors.

CDR1 and CDR2 (germline): MNHNY, SVGAGI (reference sequence). The CDR3 totals 12 residues. Trimming took 6 bases from V and 5 from J, leaving 9 bases between them. Study findings and constraints: Tumors had roughly 2.6-fold higher T cell density than normal breast. Enriched TCRB sequences shared across patients were mostly commonly generated sequences.

The chain employs TRBV6-6 and TRBJ2-3; D is possibly TRBD2 (6 bases). The sample comprised breast tumor tissue. This TCR was recovered from a person between 50 and 60 years old with breast cancer. CDR3 DNA: TGTGCCAGCAGCCCGGAGGGAGATACGCAGTATTTT. Its protein is CASSPEGDTQYF.